The TCR beta chain described here comes from a study of shared clonotypes between healthy human individuals. Clones were sequenced by immunoSEQ multiplex PCR, and TCRdb holds only the in-frame ones, with some missing. The sample records over a million clones, 96% being singletons. The sequencing input was naive CD4+ T cells sorted from blood. The subset is: CD45RA+ positively selected. The receptor was isolated from a man aged 25 to 40 in good health.

The DNA of the CDR3 is TGTGCCAGCTTCTTTGACAGGGAGAAATATAGCAATCAGCCCCAGCATTTT. Amino acids: CASFFDREKYSNQPQHF. This chain connects TRBV28 to TRBJ1-5; 7 positions match TRBD1. Germline CDR1 MDHEN, CDR2 SYDVKM. The V segment lost 8 bases and the J segment 0 bases; nucleotides outside the gene matches: 13. The CDR3 sequence is 17 residues long.